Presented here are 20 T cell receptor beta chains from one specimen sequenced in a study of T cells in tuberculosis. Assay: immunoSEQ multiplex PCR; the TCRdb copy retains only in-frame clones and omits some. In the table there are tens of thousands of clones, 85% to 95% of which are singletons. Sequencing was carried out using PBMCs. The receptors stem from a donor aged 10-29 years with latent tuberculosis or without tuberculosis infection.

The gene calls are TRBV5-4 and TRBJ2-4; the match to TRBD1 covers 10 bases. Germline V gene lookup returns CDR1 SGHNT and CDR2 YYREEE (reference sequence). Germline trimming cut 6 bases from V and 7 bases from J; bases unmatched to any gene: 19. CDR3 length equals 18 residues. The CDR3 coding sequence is TGTGCCAGCACCGTATCCGGGACAGGGGCTTTCGGAGGGAACATTCAGTACTTC. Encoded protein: CASTVSGTGAFGGNIQYF.

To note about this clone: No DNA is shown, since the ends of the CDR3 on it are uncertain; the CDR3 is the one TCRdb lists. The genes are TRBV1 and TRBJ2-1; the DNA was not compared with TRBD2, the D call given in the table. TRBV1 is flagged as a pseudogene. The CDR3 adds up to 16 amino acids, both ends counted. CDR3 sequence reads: CTSSHVAGGSYNEQFF.

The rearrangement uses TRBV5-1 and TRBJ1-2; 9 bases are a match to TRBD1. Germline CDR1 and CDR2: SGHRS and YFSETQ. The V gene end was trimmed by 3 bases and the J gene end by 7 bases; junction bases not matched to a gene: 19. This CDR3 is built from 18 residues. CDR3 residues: CASSSDRGSLNPSGGYTF. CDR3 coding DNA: TGCGCCAGCAGCTCCGACAGGGGGTCCCTAAATCCGTCCGGTGGCTACACCTTC.

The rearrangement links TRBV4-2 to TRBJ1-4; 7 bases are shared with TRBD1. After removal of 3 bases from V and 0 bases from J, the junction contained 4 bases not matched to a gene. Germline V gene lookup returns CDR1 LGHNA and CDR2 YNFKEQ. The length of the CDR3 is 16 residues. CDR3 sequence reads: CASSQGDSATNEKLFF. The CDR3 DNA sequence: TGTGCCAGCAGCCAGGGGGACAGTGCAACTAATGAAAAACTGTTTTTT.

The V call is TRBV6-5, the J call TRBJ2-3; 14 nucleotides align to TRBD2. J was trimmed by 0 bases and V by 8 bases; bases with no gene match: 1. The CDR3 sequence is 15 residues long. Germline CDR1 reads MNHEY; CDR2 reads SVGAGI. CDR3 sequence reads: CASRLAGGSTDTQYF. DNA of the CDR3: TGTGCCAGCCGACTAGCGGGGGGGAGCACAGATACGCAGTATTTT.

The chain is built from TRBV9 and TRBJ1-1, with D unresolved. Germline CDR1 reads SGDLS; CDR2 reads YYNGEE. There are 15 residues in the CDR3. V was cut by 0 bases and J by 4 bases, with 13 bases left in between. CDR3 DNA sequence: TGTGCCAGCAGCGTAGCTTCAGCGAGCGGCACTGAAGCTTTCTTT. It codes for CASSVASASGTEAFF.

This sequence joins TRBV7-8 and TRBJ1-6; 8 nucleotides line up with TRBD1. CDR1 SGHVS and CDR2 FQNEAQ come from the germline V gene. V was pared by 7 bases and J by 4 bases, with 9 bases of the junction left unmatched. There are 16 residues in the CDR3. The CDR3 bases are TGTGCCAGCACCACGACAGGGGCACCATATAATTCACCCCTCCACTTT. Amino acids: CASTTTGAPYNSPLHF.

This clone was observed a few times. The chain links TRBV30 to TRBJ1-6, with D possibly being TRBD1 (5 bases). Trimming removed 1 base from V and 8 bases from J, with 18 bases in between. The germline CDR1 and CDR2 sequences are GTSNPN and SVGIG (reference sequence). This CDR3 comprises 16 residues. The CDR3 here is CAWSDLPPGGDSPLHF. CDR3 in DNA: TGTGCCTGGAGTGATCTCCCCCCCGGGGGGGATTCACCCCTCCACTTT.

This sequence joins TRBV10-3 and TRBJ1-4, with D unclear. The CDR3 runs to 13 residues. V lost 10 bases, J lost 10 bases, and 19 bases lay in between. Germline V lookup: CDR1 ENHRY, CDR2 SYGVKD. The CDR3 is CATTNESFVKLFF. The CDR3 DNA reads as TGTGCCACAACTAACGAGTCTTTCGTAAAACTGTTTTTT.

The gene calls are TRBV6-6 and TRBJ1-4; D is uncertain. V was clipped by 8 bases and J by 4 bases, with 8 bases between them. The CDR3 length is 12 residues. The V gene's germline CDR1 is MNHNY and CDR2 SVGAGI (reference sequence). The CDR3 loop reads CASGRHNEKLFF. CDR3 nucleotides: TGTGCCAGCGGCAGACATAATGAAAAACTGTTTTTT.

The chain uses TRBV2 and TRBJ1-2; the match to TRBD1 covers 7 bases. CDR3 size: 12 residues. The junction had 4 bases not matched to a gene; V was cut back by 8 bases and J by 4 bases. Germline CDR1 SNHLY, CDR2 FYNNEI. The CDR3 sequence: CASSGTVYGYTF. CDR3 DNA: TGTGCCAGCTCCGGGACAGTCTATGGCTACACCTTC.

The CDR3 here is CASSLATRDRVASYEQYF. The DNA for the CDR3 is TGCGCCAGCAGCTTGGCCACACGGGACAGGGTGGCCTCCTACGAGCAGTACTTC. The chain joins TRBV5-1 to TRBJ2-7; 9 nucleotides align to TRBD1. The V gene end was trimmed by 0 bases and the J gene end by 0 bases; junction bases not matched to a gene: 10. The CDR3 has 18 amino acids. The V gene's germline CDR1 is SGHRS and CDR2 YFSETQ.

The chain's CDR3 is CASSYSPRRNTIYF. The CDR3 DNA follows: TGTGCCAGCAGTTACAGTCCTCGGCGGAACACCATATATTTT. V gene TRBV6-5 combines with J gene TRBJ1-3; no clear D gene. CDR3 length: 14 residues. Germline V lookup: CDR1 MNHEY, CDR2 SVGAGI. Trimming shortened V by 2 bases and J by 7 bases, and 12 bases separated the two germline ends.

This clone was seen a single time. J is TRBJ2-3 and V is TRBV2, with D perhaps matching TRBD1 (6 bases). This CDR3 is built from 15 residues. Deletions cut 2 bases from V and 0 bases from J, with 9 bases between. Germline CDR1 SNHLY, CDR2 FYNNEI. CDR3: CASSENRASTDTQYF. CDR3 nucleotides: TGTGCCAGCAGTGAAAACAGGGCGAGCACAGATACGCAGTATTTT.

Here the CDR3 reads CASSYRAGIYSNQPQHF. CDR3 in DNA: TGTGCCAGTAGTTACCGGGCGGGGATTTATAGCAATCAGCCCCAGCATTTT. The chain couples TRBV19 to TRBJ1-5; D gene uncertain. CDR1 and CDR2 from the germline V gene are LNHDA and SQIVND (reference sequence). Trimming removed 5 bases from V and 0 bases from J, with 17 bases in between. The CDR3 length is 17 residues.

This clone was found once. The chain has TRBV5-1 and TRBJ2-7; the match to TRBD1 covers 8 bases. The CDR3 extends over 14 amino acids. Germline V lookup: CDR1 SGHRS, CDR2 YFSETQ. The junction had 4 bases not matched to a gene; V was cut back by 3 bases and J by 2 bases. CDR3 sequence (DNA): TGCGCCAGCAGCTCCGGGACAGGAGCCTACGAGCAGTACTTC. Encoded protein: CASSSGTGAYEQYF.

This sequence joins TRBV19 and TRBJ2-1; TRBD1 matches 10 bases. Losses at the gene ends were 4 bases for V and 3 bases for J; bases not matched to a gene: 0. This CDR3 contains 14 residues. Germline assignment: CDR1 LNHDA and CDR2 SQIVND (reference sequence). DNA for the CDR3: TGTGCCAGTAGTAGGGACAGGGGCTACAATGAGCAGTTCTTC. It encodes CASSRDRGYNEQFF.

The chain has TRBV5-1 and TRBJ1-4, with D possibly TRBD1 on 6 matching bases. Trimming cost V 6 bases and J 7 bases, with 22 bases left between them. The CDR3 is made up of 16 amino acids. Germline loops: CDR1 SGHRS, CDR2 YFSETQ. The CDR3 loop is CASTSGGQTRSEKLFF. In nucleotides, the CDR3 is TGCGCCAGCACCAGTGGAGGACAGACCCGTTCTGAAAAACTGTTTTTT.

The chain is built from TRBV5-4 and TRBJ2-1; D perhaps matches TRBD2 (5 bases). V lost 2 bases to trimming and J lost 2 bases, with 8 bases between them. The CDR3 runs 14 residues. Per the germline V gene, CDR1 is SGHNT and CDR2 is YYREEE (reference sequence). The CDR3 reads CASSLERAYNEQFF. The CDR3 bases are TGTGCCAGCAGCTTAGAGAGGGCCTACAATGAGCAGTTCTTC.

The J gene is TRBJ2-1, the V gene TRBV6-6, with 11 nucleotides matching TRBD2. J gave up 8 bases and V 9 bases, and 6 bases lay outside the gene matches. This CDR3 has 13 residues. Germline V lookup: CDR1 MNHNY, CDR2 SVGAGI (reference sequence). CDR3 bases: TGTGCCAGTAATAGCGGGGGGGCATATGAGCAGTTCTTC. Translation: CASNSGGAYEQFF.